What follows are 29 T cell receptor beta chains derived from one specimen sequenced in a study of OX40 agonist ivuxolimab in advanced cancers. Sequencing used immunoSEQ multiplex PCR; TCRdb keeps in-frame clones, though not all of them. The sample lists 150,000 to 190,000 clones, 94% seen once, with around 0.33% in the top ten. Sequenced material: CD4+ or CD8+ T cells sorted from blood, taken in a trial of the OX40 agonist ivuxolimab. These receptors were collected from an adult with an advanced solid tumor such as melanoma, head and neck, liver or kidney cancer.

The chain recombines TRBV9 with TRBJ1-4, with 7 bases lining up with TRBD1. CDR3 length: 16 residues. CDR1 is SGDLS, CDR2 YYNGEE, per germline. V gave up 3 bases and J gave up 7 bases; unmatched junction bases: 12. CDR3 in amino acids: CASSEGAHPRGEKLFF. CDR3 sequence (DNA): TGTGCCAGCAGCGAGGGGGCTCATCCTAGGGGTGAAAAACTGTTTTTT.

This chain joins TRBV19 and TRBJ1-2; D ambiguous. The V gene lost 3 bases and the J gene lost 8 bases, with 25 bases spanning the gap. Germline V lookup: CDR1 LNHDA, CDR2 SQIVND (reference sequence). CDR3 length: 17 residues. The CDR3 loop is CASSINLGRTTRGGYTF. The CDR3 DNA sequence: TGTGCCAGTAGTATTAACCTGGGCCGAACCACAAGAGGAGGCTACACCTTC.

The V and J genes are TRBV7-9 and TRBJ2-1; 15 nucleotides align to TRBD2. This CDR3 has 18 residues. Germline V gene sequence: CDR1 SEHNR, CDR2 FQNEAQ (reference sequence). V shed 5 bases and J 5 bases; nucleotides not matched to a gene: 10. CDR3 region: CASSRGTSGGWVHNEQFF. CDR3 nucleotides: TGTGCCAGCAGCAGAGGGACTAGCGGGGGGTGGGTCCACAATGAGCAGTTCTTC.

V is TRBV5-4 and J is TRBJ1-3; D unclear. This CDR3 is built from 17 residues. V lost 4 bases and J lost 0, with 17 bases in between. Germline-derived CDR1 and CDR2 are SGHNT and YYREEE (reference sequence). CDR3 sequence: CASSPPTVLSSGNTIYF. CDR3 DNA: TGTGCCAGCAGCCCACCGACCGTCTTAAGCTCTGGAAACACCATATATTTT.

The gene calls are TRBV19 and TRBJ1-5; D uncertain. The CDR3 loop spans 17 amino acids. Germline V gene sequence: CDR1 LNHDA, CDR2 SQIVND (reference sequence). V was shortened by 3 bases and J by 0 bases, with 15 bases between the two germline ends. The DNA of the CDR3 is TGTGCCAGTAGTATTAGCCAGGCCCACTATAGCAATCAGCCCCAGCATTTT. Protein: CASSISQAHYSNQPQHF.

The V gene is TRBV10-3, the J gene TRBJ1-1; D is uncertain. The CDR3 length is 12 residues. Germline V lookup: CDR1 ENHRY, CDR2 SYGVKD. Trimming left V 6 bases short and J 1 base short, with 6 bases between. DNA for the CDR3: TGTGCCATCAGGGGCCAGAACACTGAAGCTTTCTTT. Encoded protein: CAIRGQNTEAFF.

The chain combines TRBV6-1 with TRBJ1-1, with a weak D call TRBD1 (5 bases). Germline CDR1 reads MNHNS; CDR2 reads SASEGT. V was pared by 4 bases and J by 4 bases, with 10 bases between. The CDR3 extends over 13 amino acids. Here the CDR3 reads CASSATGGTEAFF. DNA of the CDR3: TGTGCCAGCAGTGCCACAGGAGGCACTGAAGCTTTCTTT.

The rearrangement uses TRBV11-2 and TRBJ2-7; TRBD1 matches 9 bases. V shed 4 bases, J shed 6 bases, and the junction held 7 bases outside the gene matches. The CDR3 is 14 amino acids. CDR1 is SGHAT and CDR2 is FQNNGV in the germline V gene. CDR3 loop: CASSYNRGPGEQYF. In DNA, the CDR3 is TGTGCCAGCAGCTACAACAGGGGGCCGGGCGAGCAGTACTTC.

The rearrangement uses TRBV4-1 and TRBJ1-1; no reliable D call. Per germline, CDR1 MGHRA and CDR2 YSYEKL. Trimming left V 6 bases short and J 4 bases short, with 21 bases between. The CDR3 consists of 16 residues. This CDR3 is CASRRLDMVYFTEAFF. The CDR3 nucleotides read TGCGCCAGCAGACGGCTTGATATGGTCTACTTCACTGAAGCTTTCTTT.

The CDR3 sequence is CASSPRRTDPEAFF. Here the CDR3 DNA reads TGTGCCAGCAGCCCTCGGAGGACAGATCCAGAAGCTTTCTTT. The V gene is TRBV7-8, the J gene TRBJ1-1; tentative D call: TRBD1 (6 bases). The V end lost 5 bases, the J end lost 8 bases, and 18 bases lay between the germline ends. The CDR3 is made up of 14 amino acids. Looked up from germline, CDR1 is SGHVS and CDR2 is FQNEAQ.

This chain uses TRBV21-1 with TRBJ2-7; no DNA check was done on the table's D call, TRBD1. TRBV21-1 corresponds to a pseudogene. The CDR3 contains 12 residues. The CDR3, as DNA: TGTGCCAGCAGCAGAGAGGACAACGAGCAGTACTTC. It codes for CASSREDNEQYF.

The V and J genes are TRBV7-8 and TRBJ2-2, with 10 bases lining up with TRBD2. The V gene end was trimmed by 1 base and the J gene end by 8 bases; junction bases not matched to a gene: 4. The CDR3 loop spans 15 amino acids. CDR1 SGHVS and CDR2 FQNEAQ come from the germline V gene. The CDR3 DNA is TGTGCCAGCAGCTTAGTGATAGCGGGAGGAGGGGAGCTGTTTTTT. Translation: CASSLVIAGGGELFF.

The chain uses TRBV7-2 and TRBJ2-7; D not resolved. This CDR3 has 13 amino acids. V lost 4 bases and J lost 2, with 9 bases in between. Per germline, CDR1 SGHTA and CDR2 FQGNSA. The CDR3 nucleotides are TGTGCCAGCAGCTCCCGGGCCACCTACGAGCAGTACTTC. Translated: CASSSRATYEQYF.

The chain is built from TRBV10-2 and TRBJ2-1, with 11 bases identical to TRBD2. The CDR3 runs 16 residues. V was clipped by 6 bases and J by 4 bases; unmatched bases: 8. Germline values: CDR1 WSHSY, CDR2 SAAADI. The CDR3 nucleotides read TGCGCCAGCAGCGATCCTAGCGGGGGGAGGTACAATGAGCAGTTCTTC. Amino acid sequence: CASSDPSGGRYNEQFF.

The chain employs TRBV19 and TRBJ1-5; tentative D call: TRBD1 (6 bases). The CDR3 runs 12 residues. The V end lost 7 bases, the J end lost 4 bases, and 8 bases lay between the germline ends. Germline V lookup: CDR1 LNHDA, CDR2 SQIVND (reference sequence). CDR3 loop: CASIGGNQPQHF. The CDR3 DNA reads as TGTGCCAGTATAGGGGGTAATCAGCCCCAGCATTTT.

The chain has TRBV4-3 and TRBJ1-5; perhaps TRBD1 as D (6 bases). V lost 4 bases and J lost 7, with 17 bases in between. The CDR3 is made up of 15 amino acids. Germline CDR1 LGHNA, CDR2 YSLEER. The CDR3 region has the DNA TGCGCCAGCAGCCCCGCCCTTACAGGGAACCAGCCCCAGCATTTT. As protein: CASSPALTGNQPQHF.

The chain is built from TRBV21-1 and TRBJ1-1. TRBV21-1 is designated a pseudogene. The CDR3 spans 15 residues. The CDR3 loop is CASSYPKGGYTEAFF. The DNA of the CDR3 is TGTGCCAGCAGCTACCCTAAGGGGGGGTACACTGAAGCTTTCTTT.

This clone was recorded once. This chain joins TRBV4-3 and TRBJ2-1; 7 bases fit TRBD2. The ends lost 6 bases at V and 4 bases at J; junction bases unmatched: 9. The CDR3 covers 15 residues. In germline, CDR1 is LGHNA, CDR2 YSLEER. The CDR3, as DNA: TGCGCCAGCAGAGTCAGCGGGGACTTATACAATGAGCAGTTCTTC. As protein: CASRVSGDLYNEQFF.

The chain joins TRBV5-6 to TRBJ1-5; no firm D call. The V end lost 0 bases, the J end lost 5 bases, and 9 bases lay between the germline ends. CDR3 length equals 14 residues. Germline V lookup: CDR1 SGHDT, CDR2 YYEEEE. CDR3 DNA: TGTGCCAGCAGCTTGGGAGGGCGGGATCAGCCCCAGCATTTT. Residues: CASSLGGRDQPQHF.

This rearrangement joins TRBV28 to TRBJ2-1; 7 bases agree with TRBD1. The CDR3 length is 17 residues. V dropped 5 bases and J dropped 3; count of bases not matched to a gene: 13. Germline V gene data show CDR1 as MDHEN and CDR2 as SYDVKM. CDR3 amino acids: CASSRPRWTGYYNEQFF. CDR3 nucleotides: TGTGCCAGCAGTCGACCGCGTTGGACAGGTTACTACAATGAGCAGTTCTTC.

This rearrangement joins TRBV30 to TRBJ1-2; D is ambiguous. This CDR3 contains 13 residues. Trimming left V 0 bases short and J 5 bases short, with 10 bases between. Germline V gives CDR1 GTSNPN, CDR2 SVGIG (reference sequence). CDR3 residues: CAWSVVAQYGYTF. The CDR3 DNA is TGTGCCTGGAGTGTAGTGGCCCAGTATGGCTACACCTTC. Looking up the rest from reference TRBV30 and TRBJ1-2 gives the full variable domain: SQTIHQWPATLVQPVGSPLSLECTVEGTSNPNLYWYRQAAGRGLQLLFYSVGIGQISSEVPQNLSASRPQDRQFILSSKKLLLSDSGFYLCAWSVVAQYGYTFGSGTRLTVV.

The chain recombines TRBV10-3 with TRBJ1-3; TRBD1 matches 9 bases. V lost 2 bases, J lost 2 bases, and 4 bases stayed unmatched. The germline V gene encodes CDR1 ENHRY and CDR2 SYGVKD. The length of the CDR3 is 16 residues. The CDR3 sequence: CAISEGDRVAGNTIYF. CDR3 DNA: TGTGCCATCAGTGAGGGGGACAGGGTTGCTGGAAACACCATATATTTT.

This chain joins TRBV28 and TRBJ1-1, with D possibly matching TRBD1 (5 bases). V lost 3 bases to trimming and J lost 3 bases, with 8 bases between them. Germline assignment: CDR1 MDHEN and CDR2 SYDVKM. The CDR3 is made up of 13 amino acids. DNA for the CDR3: TGTGCCAGCAGTTTGCCCAGGGACACTGAAGCTTTCTTT. This encodes CASSLPRDTEAFF.

The rearrangement joins TRBV7-3 to TRBJ1-2, with TRBD1 as a possible D gene (6 bases). Trimming took off 5 bases at V and 4 bases at J, with 14 bases between the two ends. The CDR3 has 14 amino acids. Looked up from germline, CDR1 is SGHTA and CDR2 is FQGTGA. In nucleotides, the CDR3 is TGTGCCAGCAGCCCCCATGGGGGGGCCTATGGCTACACCTTC. This translates into CASSPHGGAYGYTF.

V is TRBV7-2 and J is TRBJ2-6; a weak D match, TRBD2 (6 bases). Germline assignment: CDR1 SGHTA and CDR2 FQGNSA. The V gene lost 4 bases and the J gene lost 0 bases, with 7 bases spanning the gap. The CDR3 is 15 amino acids. Written as DNA, the CDR3 is TGTGCCAGCAGCTCCGGGGGCTCTGGGGCCAACGTCCTGACTTTC. Encoded protein: CASSSGGSGANVLTF.

The chain is built from TRBV18 and TRBJ2-7, with 7 bases fitting TRBD1. The V gene end was trimmed by 0 bases and the J gene end by 5 bases; junction bases not matched to a gene: 7. The CDR3 is 15 amino acids. Germline V CDR1 and CDR2: KGHSH, LQKENI. The CDR3 sequence: CASSPPGRGLHEQYF. The CDR3, as DNA: TGTGCCAGCTCACCACCGGGAAGGGGGCTCCACGAGCAGTACTTC.

J is TRBJ2-3 and V is TRBV27; no definite D call. The CDR3 consists of 11 residues. Trimming removed 5 bases from V and 2 bases from J, with 2 bases in between. Germline CDR1 reads MNHEY; CDR2 reads SMNVEV (reference sequence). Written as DNA, the CDR3 is TGTGCCAGCAGTACCACAGATACGCAGTATTTT. It is translated as CASSTTDTQYF.

The chain joins TRBV7-3 to TRBJ2-7; 10 bases are a match to TRBD1. This CDR3 contains 15 residues. Looked up from germline, CDR1 is SGHTA and CDR2 is FQGTGA. Losses at the gene ends were 5 bases for V and 1 base for J; bases not matched to a gene: 5. CDR3 sequence: CASSATGGASYEQYF. For the CDR3, the DNA is TGTGCCAGCAGCGCGACAGGGGGCGCTTCCTACGAGCAGTACTTC.

The genes are TRBV30 and TRBJ1-2, with D perhaps TRBD1 (6 bases). CDR1 is GTSNPN and CDR2 is SVGIG in the germline V gene (reference sequence). The germline V and J ends were trimmed by 4 bases and 5 bases, with 17 bases remaining between them. The CDR3 totals 14 residues. The CDR3 DNA sequence: TGTGCCTGGAATCACCTCAGGGGAACTTATGGCTACACCTTC. It specifies CAWNHLRGTYGYTF.